These 26 T cell receptor beta chains came from one sample sequenced in a study of OX40 agonist ivuxolimab in advanced cancers. The method was immunoSEQ multiplex PCR; TCRdb's version includes in-frame clones alone and lacks a portion of them. The table lists some 66,000 clones, 80% to 90% of them singletons. Sequenced here: CD4+ or CD8+ T cells sorted from blood, sampled in a trial of the OX40 agonist ivuxolimab. All receptors come from an adult with an advanced solid tumor such as melanoma, head and neck, liver or kidney cancer.

The J gene is TRBJ2-1, the V gene TRBV19, with D perhaps matching TRBD2 (6 bases). Looked up from germline, CDR1 is LNHDA and CDR2 is SQIVND (reference sequence). V was clipped by 2 bases and J by 8 bases, with 19 bases between them. The CDR3 extends over 16 amino acids. This CDR3 is CASSILGSAGLYEQFF. DNA for the CDR3: TGTGCCAGTAGTATACTGGGCTCGGCGGGGCTCTATGAGCAGTTCTTC.

The chain uses TRBV30 and TRBJ1-2; D gene ambiguous. The CDR3 has 13 residues. Germline assignment: CDR1 GTSNPN and CDR2 SVGIG (reference sequence). V shed 1 base and J shed 8 bases, with 14 bases lying between them. The CDR3 DNA follows: TGTGCCTGGAGTGGGGTACGGGCTGGCGGCTACACCTTC. Encoded protein: CAWSGVRAGGYTF. The full variable domain, in which reference TRBV30 and TRBJ1-2 provide the parts outside the CDR3, is SQTIHQWPATLVQPVGSPLSLECTVEGTSNPNLYWYRQAAGRGLQLLFYSVGIGQISSEVPQNLSASRPQDRQFILSSKKLLLSDSGFYLCAWSGVRAGGYTFGSGTRLTVV.

The chain employs TRBV11-3 and TRBJ1-1, with D maybe TRBD1 (6 bases). The CDR3 is 13 residues long. Germline lookup yields CDR1 SGHNT and CDR2 YENEEA. Trimming stripped 3 bases from V and 8 bases from J, with 13 bases between. This CDR3 reads CASSFRGQGEAFF. The CDR3, as DNA: TGTGCCAGCAGCTTTCGGGGGCAGGGCGAAGCTTTCTTT.

The CDR3 coding sequence is TGCGCCAGCAGCGATGGGAGGGGCGCGGTAGGCTACACCTTC. Residues: CASSDGRGAVGYTF. The rearrangement links TRBV5-1 to TRBJ1-2; D is perhaps TRBD1 (5 bases). The V gene lost 4 bases and the J gene lost 8 bases, with 18 bases spanning the gap. The CDR3 is made up of 14 amino acids. Germline V CDR1 and CDR2: SGHRS, YFSETQ.

The chain employs TRBV15 and TRBJ1-6; the D gene is possibly TRBD1 (5 bases). The CDR3 contains 16 residues. In germline, CDR1 is LNHNV, CDR2 YYDKDF (reference sequence). V was pared by 6 bases and J by 9 bases, with 21 bases between. The CDR3 DNA sequence: TGTGCCACCAGGCCGGAGGGGAACGTGTACTTTTCACCCCTCCACTTT. Its protein is CATRPEGNVYFSPLHF.

The rearrangement uses TRBV5-1 and TRBJ2-2; 9 nucleotides align to TRBD1. V gave up 4 bases and J gave up 8 bases; unmatched junction bases: 9. The CDR3 covers 15 residues. Per the germline V gene, CDR1 is SGHRS and CDR2 is YFSETQ. For the CDR3, the DNA is TGCGCCAGCAGCCTGGCCGGGACAGGGAGTGGGGAGCTGTTTTTT. The encoded protein is CASSLAGTGSGELFF.

The chain links TRBV15 to TRBJ1-1; a weak D match, TRBD1 (5 bases). CDR1 and CDR2 (germline): LNHNV, YYDKDF (reference sequence). The CDR3 consists of 15 residues. V dropped 4 bases and J dropped 4 bases, with 16 bases sitting between them. CDR3 sequence reads: CATSTGTTGGTEAFF. CDR3 bases: TGTGCCACCAGCACCGGGACTACCGGGGGCACTGAAGCTTTCTTT. The full variable domain, in which reference TRBV15 and TRBJ1-1 provide the parts outside the CDR3, is DAMVIQNPRYQVTQFGKPVTLSCSQTLNHNVMYWYQQKSSQAPKLLFHYYDKDFNNEADTPDNFQSRRPNTSFCFLDIRSPGLGDTAMYLCATSTGTTGGTEAFFGQGTRLTVV.

The V call is TRBV30, the J call TRBJ1-2; 7 bases map to TRBD1. Germline V CDR1 and CDR2: GTSNPN, SVGIG (reference sequence). The ends lost 7 bases at V and 1 base at J; junction bases unmatched: 3. The CDR3 sequence is 12 residues long. CDR3 in amino acids: CAFQGDNYGYTF. In DNA, the CDR3 is TGTGCCTTTCAGGGGGATAACTATGGCTACACCTTC.

The V gene is TRBV9, the J gene TRBJ2-5; a weak D match, TRBD2 (6 bases). The V gene lost 0 bases and the J gene lost 5 bases, with 17 bases spanning the gap. CDR1 and CDR2 from the germline V gene are SGDLS and YYNGEE. The CDR3 covers 16 residues. The CDR3 DNA sequence: TGTGCCAGCAGCGTAGACGGAGCCGGGGGTGACGAGACCCAGTACTTC. Translation gives CASSVDGAGGDETQYF.

V gene TRBV11-2 combines with J gene TRBJ2-7; D is possibly TRBD2 (7 bases). This CDR3 comprises 17 residues. The germline CDR1 and CDR2 sequences are SGHAT and FQNNGV. Trimming took off 4 bases at V and 1 base at J, with 20 bases between the two ends. This CDR3 reads CASSSPRAGAGSYEQYF. Written as DNA, the CDR3 is TGTGCCAGCAGCTCCCCCCGCGCGGGGGCGGGTTCCTACGAGCAGTACTTC.

V and J are TRBV7-8 and TRBJ1-6, with 8 positions matching TRBD1. The ends lost 6 bases at V and 10 bases at J; junction bases unmatched: 17. Germline loops: CDR1 SGHVS, CDR2 FQNEAQ. CDR3 length: 17 residues. The CDR3, as DNA: TGTGCCAGCAGGTTATCGTCAGGGGGCTTAGCGGACTCACCCCTCCACTTT. Its translation: CASRLSSGGLADSPLHF.

The chain combines TRBV6-5 with TRBJ1-4; D gene uncertain. Between the trimmed V and J ends, which lost 5 bases and 8 bases, there was a span of 12 bases. The CDR3 is made up of 13 amino acids. The germline CDR1 and CDR2 sequences are MNHEY and SVGAGI. In nucleotides, the CDR3 is TGTGCCAGCAGTAGAGGCTTGGGGGAAAAACTGTTTTTT. It translates to CASSRGLGEKLFF.

The chain recombines TRBV6-5 with TRBJ1-5, with 7 bases aligning to TRBD1. The CDR3 has 14 amino acids. With 6 bases clipped from V and 2 bases from J, the junction kept 4 bases outside the gene matches. Germline V gives CDR1 MNHEY, CDR2 SVGAGI. DNA of the CDR3: TGTGCCAGCAGCCCCGACAGGGGCAATCAGCCCCAGCATTTT. This sequence encodes CASSPDRGNQPQHF.

V is TRBV5-8 and J is TRBJ1-1; no firm D call. The CDR3 loop spans 14 amino acids. Germline values: CDR1 SGHTS, CDR2 YDEGEE. The V and J ends lost 4 bases and 1 base respectively, with 11 bases between them. In DNA, the CDR3 is TGTGCCAGCAGCCCCGGTGACCGGAACACTGAAGCTTTCTTT. It encodes CASSPGDRNTEAFF.

CDR3 nucleotide sequence: TGTGCCAGCAGACCCTCAGGGGCTCCTAACTATGGCTACACCTTC. Its protein is CASRPSGAPNYGYTF. J is TRBJ1-2 and V is TRBV6-1; D is perhaps TRBD1 (6 bases). This CDR3 region has 15 residues. CDR1 and CDR2 (germline): MNHNS, SASEGT. The germline V and J ends were trimmed by 6 bases and 0 bases, with 14 bases remaining between them.

The V gene is TRBV5-5, the J gene TRBJ1-5, with a tentative D call TRBD1 (5 bases). The ends were cut back, 0 bases at V and 5 bases at J, with 15 bases in the middle. Germline loops: CDR1 SGHKS, CDR2 YYEKEE (reference sequence). The CDR3 has 16 amino acids. CDR3 DNA sequence: TGTGCCAGCAGCTTGGAGGGCTGGGGGGGACATCAGCCCCAGCATTTT. Translated: CASSLEGWGGHQPQHF.

The chain combines TRBV30 with TRBJ2-3, with 12 bases that match TRBD1. The germline V gene encodes CDR1 GTSNPN and CDR2 SVGIG (reference sequence). The V segment lost 2 bases and the J segment 6 bases; nucleotides outside the gene matches: 18. The length of the CDR3 is 19 residues. DNA for the CDR3: TGTGCCTGGAGTTCTATTTACCGTGGCCCGGGACAGGGGGCGGATACGCAGTATTTT. As protein: CAWSSIYRGPGQGADTQYF.

The chain carries TRBV14 and TRBJ1-4; no reliable D call. Germline V CDR1 and CDR2: SGHDN, FVKESK. The CDR3 runs 15 residues. Trimming pared 3 bases from V and 0 bases from J, leaving 8 bases between. CDR3 sequence reads: CASSQRTPTNEKLFF. CDR3 DNA sequence: TGTGCCAGCAGCCAGCGGACCCCAACTAATGAAAAACTGTTTTTT.

The table lists this clone with a count of one. This chain joins TRBV25-1 and TRBJ2-5; D unresolved. CDR3 length equals 15 residues. The V gene's germline CDR1 is MGHDK and CDR2 SYGVNS. V was clipped by 3 bases and J by 5 bases, with 16 bases between them. This CDR3 is CASSEGPPVGETQYF. The CDR3 DNA is TGTGCCAGCAGTGAGGGCCCTCCGGTTGGGGAGACCCAGTACTTC.

The CDR3 nucleotides are TGTGCCAGCAGCCCCCAGAGGACAGGGGCCGCCTCTGGGGCCAACGTCCTGACTTTC. Its translation is CASSPQRTGAASGANVLTF. The chain is built from TRBV7-3 and TRBJ2-6; 9 nucleotides line up with TRBD1. CDR1 is SGHTA, CDR2 FQGTGA, per germline. This CDR3 contains 19 residues. With 5 bases clipped from V and 0 bases from J, the junction kept 11 bases outside the gene matches.

The chain links TRBV4-3 to TRBJ1-1, with 7 bases lining up with TRBD1. The CDR3 runs to 16 residues. In germline, CDR1 is LGHNA, CDR2 YSLEER. V lost 4 bases and J lost 1; bases outside the gene matches: 9. DNA of the CDR3: TGCGCCAGCAGCCGCGGTAGGGGGCTCCAGAACACTGAAGCTTTCTTT. Translation gives CASSRGRGLQNTEAFF.

V usage is TRBV5-6 and J usage is TRBJ2-2; D remains ambiguous. This CDR3 spans 13 amino acids. Trimming left V 5 bases short and J 7 bases short, with 12 bases between. Per germline, CDR1 SGHDT and CDR2 YYEEEE. CDR3 sequence (DNA): TGTGCCAGCAGTCCCACTCCGGGCGGGGAGCTGTTTTTT. This encodes CASSPTPGGELFF.

V gene TRBV4-1 combines with J gene TRBJ2-7, with D possibly called TRBD1 or TRBD2 (5 bases each). Trimming removed 0 bases at V and 3 bases at J, with 15 bases between. This CDR3 has 16 residues. CDR1 MGHRA and CDR2 YSYEKL come from the germline V gene. The DNA for the CDR3 is TGCGCCAGCAGCCAAGAGGTAGCCGGGACCTTCTACGAGCAGTACTTC. Its translation: CASSQEVAGTFYEQYF.

The CDR3, as DNA: TGTGCCAGCAGCTTATCAGGGAGCAACTATGGCTACACCTTC. It yields the protein CASSLSGSNYGYTF. The V call is TRBV7-2, the J call TRBJ1-2, with D possibly matching TRBD1 (5 bases). CDR3 size: 14 residues. The germline V gene encodes CDR1 SGHTA and CDR2 FQGNSA. The germline V and J ends were trimmed by 2 bases and 2 bases, with 9 bases remaining between them.

This chain links TRBV5-4 with TRBJ2-3; D might be TRBD1 (5 bases). The V end lost 2 bases, the J end lost 5 bases, and 12 bases lay between the germline ends. The CDR3 contains 14 residues. Germline CDR1 reads SGHNT; CDR2 reads YYREEE (reference sequence). This chain's CDR3 is CASSFARVKDTQYF. For the CDR3, the DNA is TGTGCCAGCAGCTTTGCCAGGGTCAAAGATACGCAGTATTTT.

The chain uses TRBV6-5 and TRBJ2-2; the D is unclear. The CDR3 spans 13 residues. V lost 4 bases to trimming and J lost 1 base, with 4 bases between them. Germline loops: CDR1 MNHEY, CDR2 SVGAGI. The CDR3 DNA follows: TGTGCCAGCAGTTCAGGGAACACCGGGGAGCTGTTTTTT. Its translation is CASSSGNTGELFF.